The present T cell receptor (beta chain) was sequenced within a study of immune evolution from preneoplasia to lung adenocarcinoma (dated by TCRdb to about 2021). Some background on the complete study: Immune contexture across lung adenocarcinoma precursors and invasive adenocarcinoma was profiled using immune gene expression, TCR sequencing and multiplex immunofluorescence. Whole exome sequencing and methylation data from the same cohort of nodules were integrated with the immune data. POLYSOLVER was used to infer Class I HLA alleles from exome data, and LOHHLA was used to detect allele-specific HLA loss. In total, the cohort included some 54 patients with pulmonary nodules, all of whom underwent surgical resection. Resected precursor lesions (AAH, AIS, MIA) and invasive adenocarcinomas were compared with paired morphologically normal lung tissue. According to the study, some 97 samples were used for TCR sequencing. The sample size was set by how many specimens were available, not by a prior power calculation. A total of under 60 patients contributed TCR sequencing data. The research as a whole found: The highest top T cell clone frequencies were observed in normal lung, and a progressive decrease in top T cell clone frequencies appeared to occur from AAH through AIS, MIA and invasive adenocarcinoma. The findings rested on association rather than direct causation, and larger cohorts with long-term follow-up and longitudinal biopsies were considered necessary. All patients were from Japan and China, so applicability to Western populations was uncertain. Clonality was highest in normal lung, while later-stage lesions appeared to show lower clonality but higher T cell density and diversity.

The germline ends are 6 bases apart after V is trimmed by 0 bases and J by 6 bases. The germline V gene provides CDR1 SGHRS and CDR2 YFSETQ. The CDR3 holds 12 amino acids from the cysteine to the phenylalanine. Only the CDR3 portion is preserved as DNA: 36 bases, with reading frame beginning at the first base. Patients underwent resection in Japan or China between the mid-2010s and the late 2010s. The histologic diagnosis of each case was independently confirmed on H&E slides by two lung cancer pathologists. FFPE tissue was used for DNA isolation with the AllPrep DNA/RNA FFPE Kit. The immunoSEQ hsTCRbeta Kit was used to sequence TCR beta CDR3 regions from DNA. The original methods were these. The ImmunoSEQ Analyzer was used to analyse the TCR sequencing data. T cell clonality was defined as 1 minus Pielou's evenness, calculated on productive rearrangements. To measure T cell diversity, the inverse Simpson index was applied to productive templates. T cell density was defined as TCR beta template counts normalized to usable DNA, with usable DNA estimated by amplification and sequencing of housekeeping genes. Two-sided Kruskal-Wallis tests were used to compare TCR metrics between histologic stages. The source is immuneACCESS, and TCRdb retained only in-frame sequences with V and J called. Part of the clones is not carried over; for the studies checked, unresolved V genes explain less than half of this, and the remainder is unexplained. V, J and clone size derive from that table, while D and trimming were established from the DNA sequence. The sample contains some 8,200 clones, approximately 79% of them found a single time. The ten largest clones capture approximately 8.7% of the sample.

On this clone itself: Its antigen is currently not known. Nothing much larger sits one base from this clone, and base qualities are not available. Different DNA sequences within this sample yield the same CDR3.

This sequence originates from a person in their sixties or seventies with lung adenocarcinoma. Source material: FFPE adjacent normal lung tissue. The chain is made from TRBV5-1 and TRBJ1-1; possibly the D gene is TRBD1, per 5 matching bases. The CDR3 is CASSLEGSEAFF. The sequence in DNA is TGCGCCAGCAGCTTGGAGGGGTCTGAAGCTTTCTTT.